The 29 T cell receptor beta chains reported below all come from one sample, sequenced in a study of blood T cell repertoires in COVID-19. Sequencing was performed with immunoSEQ multiplex PCR; in TCRdb, only in-frame clones are kept and a portion is missing. Of 150,000 to 200,000 clones listed, 88% are singletons. Sequences were obtained from peripheral blood. Receptor source: a human donor in a cohort sampled during active COVID-19.

The chain has TRBV5-4 and TRBJ1-1, with 9 positions matching TRBD1. Germline-derived CDR1 and CDR2 are SGHNT and YYREEE (reference sequence). This CDR3 contains 16 residues. After removal of 4 bases from V and 3 bases from J, the junction contained 10 bases not matched to a gene. CDR3 DNA sequence: TGTGCCAGCAGCCCTGGGGCGGGACAGGGTGACACTGAAGCTTTCTTT. Translated: CASSPGAGQGDTEAFF.

This clone was seen more than once but under ten times. This chain connects TRBV5-1 to TRBJ2-5; TRBD2 is a possible D gene (6 bases). From germline, CDR1 is SGHRS and CDR2 YFSETQ. This CDR3 has 16 amino acids. V was pared by 4 bases and J by 5 bases, with 21 bases between. CDR3 protein: CASSLGSASALETQYF. CDR3 nucleotide sequence: TGCGCCAGCAGCCTTGGCTCGGCTAGCGCACTGGAGACCCAGTACTTC.

The chain is built from TRBV2 and TRBJ1-3; 8 bases line up with TRBD1. Looked up from germline, CDR1 is SNHLY and CDR2 is FYNNEI. The CDR3 is 16 amino acids. The ends lost 5 bases at V and 8 bases at J; junction bases unmatched: 14. CDR3 loop: CASSIQGASKGDTIYF. The DNA of the CDR3 is TGTGCCAGCAGTATCCAGGGGGCCAGTAAAGGGGACACCATATATTTT.

CDR3 residues: CASGQVGGPQHF. In nucleotides, the CDR3 is TGTGCCAGCGGACAGGTCGGTGGGCCCCAGCATTTT. The V and J genes are TRBV6-5 and TRBJ1-5; 7 nucleotides match TRBD1. This CDR3 contains 12 residues. CDR1 and CDR2 (germline): MNHEY, SVGAGI. The ends lost 8 bases at V and 9 bases at J; junction bases unmatched: 7.

The chain is built from TRBV6-5 and TRBJ2-5; 12 positions agree with TRBD2. CDR3 length: 13 residues. From germline, CDR1 is MNHEY and CDR2 SVGAGI. Trimming cost V 6 bases and J 4 bases; bases outside gene matches: 0. DNA for the CDR3: TGTGCCAGCAGGGGACTAGCGGGAGAGACCCAGTACTTC. This translates into CASRGLAGETQYF.

In this sample, this clone turned up once. The chain has TRBV10-2 and TRBJ2-1; 14 bases fit TRBD2. The trim removed 6 bases at V and 9 bases at J, leaving 10 bases unmatched. The germline gives CDR1 WSHSY, CDR2 SAAADI. This CDR3 region has 16 residues. Written as DNA, the CDR3 is TGCGCCAGCAGCTCCAGACTAGCGGGGGGGCATAGTGAGCAGTTCTTC. As protein: CASSSRLAGGHSEQFF.

V is TRBV5-1 and J is TRBJ1-2; 7 bases are shared with TRBD1. There are 16 residues in the CDR3. In germline, CDR1 is SGHRS, CDR2 YFSETQ. V was pared by 3 bases and J by 1 base, with 9 bases of the junction left unmatched. Here the CDR3 DNA reads TGCGCCAGCAGCTCAAATAGAGGACAGGTTAACTATGGCTACACCTTC. This encodes CASSSNRGQVNYGYTF.

The chain carries TRBV3-1 (or the pseudogene TRBV3-2) and TRBJ2-5; D may be TRBD2 (5 bases). CDR3 length: 15 residues. V lost 4 bases and J 0 bases, leaving 12 bases between the germline ends. Germline V gene data show CDR1 as LGHDT and CDR2 as YNNKEL (reference sequence). CDR3 nucleotides: TGTGCCAGCAGCCCCCTAGCTACTTACCAAGAGACCCAGTACTTC. Its translation: CASSPLATYQETQYF.

V and J are TRBV2 and TRBJ2-3; TRBD2 agrees at 7 bases. CDR1 is SNHLY, CDR2 FYNNEI, per germline. This CDR3 is built from 15 residues. V gave up 5 bases and J gave up 3 bases; unmatched junction bases: 8. CDR3 sequence: CASSNDGGMTDTQYF. CDR3 nucleotides: TGTGCCAGCAGTAACGACGGGGGGATGACAGATACGCAGTATTTT.

This chain joins TRBV5-1 and TRBJ2-7; 9 bases fit TRBD1. V was clipped by 7 bases and J by 4 bases; unmatched bases: 15. This CDR3 comprises 16 residues. Germline V gives CDR1 SGHRS, CDR2 YFSETQ. CDR3 region: CASRATTGTGLYEQYF. In DNA, the CDR3 is TGCGCCAGCCGCGCTACGACCGGGACAGGGTTATACGAGCAGTACTTC. Together with reference TRBV5-1 and TRBJ2-7, the CDR3 gives the full variable domain: KAGVTQTPRYLIKTRGQQVTLSCSPISGHRSVSWYQQTPGQGLQFLFEYFSETQRNKGNFPGRFSGRQFSNSRSEMNVSTLELGDSALYLCASRATTGTGLYEQYFGPGTRLTVT.

This sequence joins TRBV7-8 and TRBJ2-7, with 7 bases lining up with TRBD1. This CDR3 is 14 amino acids long. Germline V gives CDR1 SGHVS, CDR2 FQNEAQ. J gave up 4 bases and V 5 bases, and 8 bases lay outside the gene matches. This CDR3 reads CASSTDRDRYEQYF. The DNA of the CDR3 is TGTGCCAGCAGCACCGACAGGGATCGATACGAGCAGTACTTC.

The J gene is TRBJ1-1, the V gene TRBV5-4, with 7 bases fitting TRBD1. The CDR3 consists of 14 residues. The V and J ends lost 4 bases and 1 base, in that order; junction bases with no gene match: 4. Germline-derived CDR1 and CDR2 are SGHNT and YYREEE (reference sequence). The CDR3 DNA sequence: TGTGCCAGCAGCAGACAGGGATCGAACACTGAAGCTTTCTTT. This encodes CASSRQGSNTEAFF.

The chain couples TRBV27 to TRBJ1-2; 8 nucleotides align to TRBD1. The CDR3 is 17 amino acids. The germline gives CDR1 MNHEY, CDR2 SMNVEV (reference sequence). The V segment lost 0 bases and the J segment 4 bases; nucleotides outside the gene matches: 10. The CDR3 is CASSLSEGQAQGYGYTF. In DNA, the CDR3 is TGTGCCAGCAGTTTATCGGAGGGACAGGCCCAGGGCTATGGCTACACCTTC.

The chain recombines TRBV24-1 with TRBJ1-2, with D uncertain. V was shortened by 4 bases and J by 0 bases, with 5 bases between the two germline ends. The CDR3 extends over 13 amino acids. CDR1 is KGHDR and CDR2 is SFDVKD in the germline V gene. The CDR3 sequence is CATSDLANYGYTF. The CDR3 DNA sequence: TGTGCCACCAGTGACCTAGCTAACTATGGCTACACCTTC.

V gene TRBV9 combines with J gene TRBJ2-1; the match to TRBD2 covers 8 bases. The CDR3 has 15 amino acids. The V and J ends lost 0 bases and 2 bases, in that order; junction bases with no gene match: 1. The germline V gene has CDR1 SGDLS and CDR2 YYNGEE. The DNA for the CDR3 is TGTGCCAGCAGCGTAGGTAGCGGGGCCTACAATGAGCAGTTCTTC. Translating gives CASSVGSGAYNEQFF.

This rearrangement joins TRBV14 to TRBJ2-3, with a weak D call TRBD2 (5 bases). The CDR3 is 12 amino acids. Germline-derived CDR1 and CDR2 are SGHDN and FVKESK. The ends were cut back, 4 bases at V and 4 bases at J, with 6 bases in the middle. The CDR3, as DNA: TGTGCCAGCAGCCCCGGGGCAGATACGCAGTATTTT. Residues: CASSPGADTQYF.

The chain is built from TRBV7-7 and TRBJ2-7; 9 bases agree with TRBD2. The V gene's germline CDR1 is SSHAT and CDR2 FNYEAQ (reference sequence). The CDR3 loop spans 15 amino acids. V trimming: 1 base; J trimming: 3 bases; junction bases outside the gene matches: 4. The CDR3 protein is CASSLGTSGYYEQYF. The CDR3 DNA sequence: TGTGCCAGCAGCTTAGGTACTAGCGGGTACTACGAGCAGTACTTC.

The gene calls are TRBV10-3 and TRBJ2-5; 7 bases are a match to TRBD1. The CDR3 covers 12 residues. CDR1 is ENHRY and CDR2 is SYGVKD in the germline V gene. The ends lost 10 bases at V and 1 base at J; junction bases unmatched: 3. CDR3 coding DNA: TGTGCCACCGGGACAGCCCAAGAGACCCAGTACTTC. Its translation: CATGTAQETQYF.

The chain joins TRBV7-2 to TRBJ1-2; D remains ambiguous. The ends were cut back, 5 bases at V and 2 bases at J, with 12 bases in the middle. Germline values: CDR1 SGHTA, CDR2 FQGNSA. The CDR3 length is 14 residues. The CDR3 nucleotides are TGTGCCAGCAGCATTTCAGGCGTAAACTATGGCTACACCTTC. Translating gives CASSISGVNYGYTF.

The chain recombines TRBV25-1 with TRBJ1-2; 7 bases agree with TRBD1. V was clipped by 6 bases and J by 5 bases; unmatched bases: 3. The CDR3 is made up of 12 amino acids. Germline V lookup: CDR1 MGHDK, CDR2 SYGVNS. This CDR3 reads CASRQGLYGYTF. CDR3 DNA sequence: TGTGCCAGCAGACAGGGGCTTTATGGCTACACCTTC.

The V and J genes are TRBV18 and TRBJ1-1; D gene unclear. Germline CDR1 is KGHSH and CDR2 is LQKENI. The CDR3 is 13 amino acids. V was pared by 5 bases and J by 1 base, with 8 bases between. CDR3 sequence reads: CASSSASNTEAFF. The DNA for the CDR3 is TGTGCCAGCTCAAGCGCCTCGAACACTGAAGCTTTCTTT.

V and J are TRBV3-1 (or the pseudogene TRBV3-2) and TRBJ2-1; no definite D call. This CDR3 contains 17 residues. Germline V CDR1 and CDR2: LGHDT, YNNKEL (reference sequence). V gave up 1 base and J gave up 6 bases, with 19 bases separating them. The CDR3 DNA is TGTGCCAGCAGCCAAGGAGGCGGAAACTACTTATTCAATGAGCAGTTCTTC. Translation gives CASSQGGGNYLFNEQFF.

The CDR3: CAWSVLSTEAFF. The CDR3 DNA reads TGTGCCTGGAGTGTACTTAGTACTGAAGCTTTCTTT. J is TRBJ1-1 and V is TRBV30; D not resolved. The CDR3 sequence is 12 residues long. Germline V CDR1 and CDR2: GTSNPN, SVGIG (reference sequence). The V gene lost 0 bases and the J gene lost 5 bases, with 7 bases spanning the gap.

V usage is TRBV4-1 and J usage is TRBJ1-4, with D tentatively TRBD1 (5 bases). CDR3 length: 15 residues. Germline loops: CDR1 MGHRA, CDR2 YSYEKL. Trimming took 5 bases from V and 11 from J, leaving 21 bases between them. DNA of the CDR3: TGCGCCAGCAGCGGACAAAGACACGTCCCCGGGAAACTGTTTTTT. This translates into CASSGQRHVPGKLFF.

This chain links TRBV27 with TRBJ1-1, with unresolved D. There are 14 residues in the CDR3. Germline values: CDR1 MNHEY, CDR2 SMNVEV (reference sequence). Trimming removed 3 bases at V and 5 bases at J, with 13 bases between. The chain's CDR3 is CASSFFGVETEAFF. CDR3 in DNA: TGTGCCAGCAGTTTTTTCGGGGTAGAGACTGAAGCTTTCTTT.

This clone was counted between two and nine times. One junction end does not reproduce the germline sequence, and a read error may be involved. The chain uses TRBV5-4 and TRBJ1-2, with 7 bases that match TRBD1. This CDR3 has 14 residues. Germline CDR1 and CDR2: SGHNT and YYREEE (reference sequence). The CDR3 DNA reads as TGTGCCAGCAGTTTGGGACAGAATAACTATGGCTACACCTTC. This codes for CASSLGQNNYGYTF.

The rearrangement links TRBV6-2 or TRBV6-3 to TRBJ1-5, with D possibly TRBD1 on 6 matching bases. Per germline, CDR1 MNHEY and CDR2 SVGEGT. The CDR3 totals 15 residues. V gave up 3 bases and J gave up 7 bases, with 16 bases separating them. The chain's CDR3 is CASSYRAGVRQPQHF. As DNA, the CDR3 is TGTGCCAGCAGTTATAGGGCAGGGGTACGGCAGCCCCAGCATTTT.

The chain uses TRBV10-3 and TRBJ2-3; TRBD2 aligns across 9 bases. Germline V CDR1 and CDR2: ENHRY, SYGVKD. The J segment lost 0 bases and the V segment lost 4 bases, leaving 11 bases of the junction unmatched. The CDR3 is made up of 18 amino acids. The CDR3 nucleotides read TGTGCCATCAGTGGAGGAGCGGGGGGCCTTACTAGCACAGATACGCAGTATTTT. Translating gives CAISGGAGGLTSTDTQYF.

J is TRBJ2-7 and V is TRBV28; possibly TRBD1 for D (6 bases). The CDR3 spans 16 residues. In germline, CDR1 is MDHEN, CDR2 SYDVKM. The V end lost 2 bases, the J end lost 0 bases, and 14 bases lay between the germline ends. The CDR3 reads CASSLIQGLHSYEQYF. CDR3 in DNA: TGTGCCAGCAGTTTAATACAGGGCCTCCACTCCTACGAGCAGTACTTC.